One T cell receptor beta chain is described in this entry. Cohorts were assigned according to the clinical history that participants reported. Donors in Cohort 3 counted as recovered after two negative PCRs, clearance, or symptom resolution. This specimen comes from a study of blood T cell repertoires in COVID-19. Across the study: Material from acute and convalescent COVID-19 was sourced from the United States, Italy and Spain. T cells, B-cell-depleted T cells, or PBMCs provided the cDNA or gDNA that served as material.

The CDR3 covers 18 residues. Trimming cost V 0 bases and J 1 base; bases outside gene matches: 11. The V gene's germline CDR1 is LGHDT and CDR2 YNNKEL (reference sequence). Only in-frame clones appear in the TCRdb table, and some are missing; sequencing was by immunoSEQ multiplex PCR. The table has roughly 180,000 clones, approximately 80% seen once. The source of this sequence is a man between 45 and 60 years old who had recovered from COVID-19. Sequencing was performed on PBMCs or T cells enriched from blood (not recorded which). The chain employs TRBV3-1 (or the pseudogene TRBV3-2) and TRBJ1-2; 7 nucleotides line up with TRBD1. The CDR3 sequence: CASSQEWARGVLNYGYTF. The CDR3 DNA sequence: TGTGCCAGCAGCCAAGAATGGGCCAGGGGGGTACTTAACTATGGCTACACCTTC.